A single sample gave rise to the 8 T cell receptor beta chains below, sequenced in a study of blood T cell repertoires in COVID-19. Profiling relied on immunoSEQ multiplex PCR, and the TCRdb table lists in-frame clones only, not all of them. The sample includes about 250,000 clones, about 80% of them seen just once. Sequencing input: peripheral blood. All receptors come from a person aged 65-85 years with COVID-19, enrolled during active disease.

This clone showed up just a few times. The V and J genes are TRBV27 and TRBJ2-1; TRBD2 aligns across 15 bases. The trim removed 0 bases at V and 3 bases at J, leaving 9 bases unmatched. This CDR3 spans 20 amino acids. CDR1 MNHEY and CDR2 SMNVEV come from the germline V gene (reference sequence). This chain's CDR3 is CASSLSLGLAGGPGYNEQFF. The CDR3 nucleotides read TGTGCCAGCAGTTTATCCCTTGGACTAGCGGGAGGGCCGGGCTACAATGAGCAGTTCTTC.

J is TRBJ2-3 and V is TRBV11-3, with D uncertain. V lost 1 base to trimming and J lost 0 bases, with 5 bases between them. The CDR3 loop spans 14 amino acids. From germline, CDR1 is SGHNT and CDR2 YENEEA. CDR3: CASSLVGSTDTQYF. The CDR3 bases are TGTGCCAGCAGCTTAGTCGGTAGCACAGATACGCAGTATTTT.

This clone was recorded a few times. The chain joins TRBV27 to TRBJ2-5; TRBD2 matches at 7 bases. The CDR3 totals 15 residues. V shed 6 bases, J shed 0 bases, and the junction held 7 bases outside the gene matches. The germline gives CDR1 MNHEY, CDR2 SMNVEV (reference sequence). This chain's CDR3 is CASRGSGLYQETQYF. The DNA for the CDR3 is TGTGCCAGCAGAGGTAGCGGGTTGTACCAAGAGACCCAGTACTTC.

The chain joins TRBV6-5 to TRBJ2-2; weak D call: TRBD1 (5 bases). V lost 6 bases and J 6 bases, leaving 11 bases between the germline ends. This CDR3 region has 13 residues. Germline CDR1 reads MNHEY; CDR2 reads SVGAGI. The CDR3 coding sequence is TGTGCCAGCAGCCCCAGGGTATCCGGGGAGCTGTTTTTT. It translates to CASSPRVSGELFF.

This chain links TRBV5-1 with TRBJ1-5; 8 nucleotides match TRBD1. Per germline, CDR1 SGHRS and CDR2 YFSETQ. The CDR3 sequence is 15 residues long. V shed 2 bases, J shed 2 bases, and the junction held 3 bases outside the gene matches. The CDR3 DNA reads TGCGCCAGCAGCTTCGGGACAGGCGGCAATCAGCCCCAGCATTTT. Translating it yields CASSFGTGGNQPQHF.

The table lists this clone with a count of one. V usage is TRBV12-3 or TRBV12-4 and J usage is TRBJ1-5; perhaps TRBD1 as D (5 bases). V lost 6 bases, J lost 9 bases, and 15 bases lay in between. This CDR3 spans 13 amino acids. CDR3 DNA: TGTGCCAGCAGCTTCGACAGCCTAAGGCCCCAGCATTTT. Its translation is CASSFDSLRPQHF.

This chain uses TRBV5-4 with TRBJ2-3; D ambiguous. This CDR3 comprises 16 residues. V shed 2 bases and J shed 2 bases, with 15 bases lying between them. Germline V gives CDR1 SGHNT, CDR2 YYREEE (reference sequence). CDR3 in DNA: TGTGCCAGCAGCTTAGAAAACGAGGCAGCCACAGATACGCAGTATTTT. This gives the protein CASSLENEAATDTQYF.

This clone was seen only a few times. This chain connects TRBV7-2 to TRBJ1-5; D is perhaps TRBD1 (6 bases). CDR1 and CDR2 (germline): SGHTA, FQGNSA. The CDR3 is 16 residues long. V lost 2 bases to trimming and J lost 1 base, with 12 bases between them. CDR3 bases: TGTGCCAGCAGCTTAAGGGGGATGGGGAGCAATCAGCCCCAGCATTTT. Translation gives CASSLRGMGSNQPQHF.